This entry features one TCR beta chain sequence. Its target is not known. CDR1 is KGHSH, CDR2 LQKENI, per germline. The CDR3 is 12 amino acids. V shed 1 base and J shed 5 bases, with 6 bases lying between them. The method was immunoSEQ multiplex PCR; TCRdb's version includes in-frame clones alone and lacks a portion of them. This table holds approximately 160,000 clones, 85% to 95% found once. The data belong to a study of T cell responses to AZD1222 COVID-19 vaccine. Study-level results: Spike-specific TCR breadth and depth went up after people got two AZD1222 doses. CD4 TCRs linked to vaccination spanned spike, dominating at 160-218 and 743-854. Reportedly, nearly half the spike-specific TCRs target unmutated variant regions.

The rearrangement links TRBV18 to TRBJ2-7; no firm D call. This TCR was sampled from an adult in good health. The sequences come from peripheral blood, collected on day 0 of AZD1222 vaccination. CDR3 amino acids: CASSPQENEQYF. The CDR3 nucleotides are TGTGCCAGCTCACCACAGGAGAACGAGCAGTACTTC. The full variable domain, rest sourced from reference TRBV18 and TRBJ2-7, is NAGVMQNPRHLVRRRGQEARLRCSPMKGHSHVYWYRQLPEEGLKFMVYLQKENIIDESGMPKERFSAEFPKEGPSILRIQQVVRGDSAAYFCASSPQENEQYFGPGTRLTVT.